This TCR beta chain came from a study of human T cells and chemical hapten exposure (dated by TCRdb to the early 2020s). About the investigation overall: For sensitization, 2% DPC in acetone was applied to a 2 cm by 2 cm area of upper inner arm skin. Patch tests used Finn chambers with 0.01% DPC on the upper back, scored after 6 days by International Contact Dermatitis Research Group standards. Most of the patients in the cohort were female, and the cohort covered alopecia areata with under or over 50% scalp involvement, alopecia totalis and alopecia universalis. In alopecia patients, the study followed how the peripheral blood TCR repertoire changed in vivo over primary and secondary sensitization to diphenylcyclopropenone (DPC), a hapten. Blood samples were taken from patients before sensitization (week 0) and then at 2, 6 and about 24 weeks after DPC sensitization. Libraries were pooled for sequencing, and per-sample TCR yields varied mainly because of small differences in library volumes within the pool. Weekly therapeutic DPC doses were additionally applied to the scalp of patients throughout the roughly 24-week study period. Nearly 30 alopecia patients provided blood for TCR sequencing at one to four time points (pre-sensitization, 2, 6 and 24 weeks). Here is what the overall study found, with its caveats: The number of TCRs above 1 in 1000 frequency did not change with DPC sensitization; there was no evidence of global repertoire structure alterations. Expanded TCRs formed significantly more large CDR3 similarity clusters than pre-sensitization or healthy control sets, consistent with antigen-driven responses. Repeated subsampling changed both the strength of the expansion versus patch-test correlation and the threshold at which the correlation became significant. Patch test score correlated positively with the number of PT1 expanded TCRs, reaching significance at thresholds 8, 16 and 32 but not at 4. Because all patients had alopecia, a presumed autoimmune disease, the immune response of the patients might differ from that of healthy individuals.

This clonotype occurred a few times. What this receptor recognizes is not known. No quality values exist for individual bases; no much larger clone is one base distant. The V end gives up 5 bases and the J end 3 bases, leaving 1 base in the junction not matched to a gene. The CDR3 numbers 13 residues from cysteine through phenylalanine. The kept DNA is CDR3 alone, 39 bases in frame from the first base. Via the germline V gene, CDR1 is KGHSH and CDR2 LQKENI. The time point tag for this specimen amounts to: patch test 2, 6 weeks after DPC sensitization. This specimen's treatment or condition label, per the study, means: therapeutic diphenylcyclopropenone sensitization with weekly scalp DPC. At each patch-test visit, blood was drawn before the patch test was applied. Eligible patients were aged 18 to 70, diagnosed with alopecia, deemed suitable for DPC therapy, and excluded if pregnant. Unfractionated whole blood was collected in Tempus Blood RNA tubes, and total RNA was extracted from that blood.

The library was produced with RACE. Sequencing was performed on a NextSeq 500. During library preparation, unique molecular identifiers were attached to individual cDNA molecules so that TCRs could be counted in a quantitative, reproducible way. Each blood RNA sample was used to sequence both TCR alpha and TCR beta chains. The study's processing was this. A median of around 100,000 TCRs per sample was observed, with a range of about 23,224 to 750,000. V, J and CDR3 annotation of the TCR reads was carried out using the Decombinator software suite. Every sample was subsampled to the same number of TCRs (28,000) for the PS versus PT1 abundance plots. Expanded TCRs were defined as absent before sensitization and observed at least eight times at the 2-week time point. TCRdb reprocessed the public reads (quality trimming at Q25 with fastp, clone calling with MiXCR) and kept in-frame beta chains. Records with the same CDR3 protein are collapsed into one entry carrying the most frequent genes and DNA. These V and J calls are TCRdb output, not the study's own analysis. For this sample the table gives about 54,000 distinct CDR3 sequences, of which about 10% were detected only once. The ten largest clones take up 1.5% to 2% of the sample.

This sequence originates from a woman between 50 and 59 years old with alopecia areata. Some clones in this sample may be carry-over from other donors' samples. The sample here was whole blood, taken in connection with sensitization to the hapten diphenylcyclopropenone (DPC). The rearrangement combines TRBV18 with TRBJ2-7; TRBD1 aligns with 10 central bases. The CDR3 protein sequence reads: CASSDRGLYEQYF. At the DNA level, the sequence is TGTGCCAGCTCAGACAGGGGGCTCTACGAGCAGTACTTC.